These 15 T cell receptor beta chains were sequenced from one sample in a study of beta chain features in type 1 diabetes. Study-wide results and caveats: Moderate yet significant TCRB CDR3 shortening was seen in Type 1 diabetes patients in all four CD4+ subsets.

What was sequenced were expressed TCRB transcripts, since all of the isolated RNA had been reverse transcribed. Data came from immunoSEQ multiplex PCR; TCRdb stores just in-frame clones and leaves some out. The data hold hundreds of thousands of clones, with around an eighth observed a single time. Their target antigens are unknown. The sequencing sample was made of naive CD4+ T cells from blood. The receptors were gathered from a man between 18 and 29 years old with type 1 diabetes.

The genes are TRBV25-1 and TRBJ1-1; D is perhaps TRBD1 (6 bases). The germline V gene encodes CDR1 MGHDK and CDR2 SYGVNS. V was clipped by 6 bases and J by 0 bases, with 11 bases between them. The CDR3 length is 14 residues. CDR3 sequence: CASSLDSVNTEAFF. The CDR3 nucleotides read TGTGCCAGCAGCCTGGACAGCGTGAACACTGAAGCTTTCTTT.

The chain is built from TRBV7-2 and TRBJ1-5; D ambiguous. Per germline, CDR1 SGHTA and CDR2 FQGNSA. The CDR3 extends over 13 amino acids. V was shortened by 5 bases and J by 6 bases, with 11 bases between the two germline ends. CDR3 sequence reads: CASSPQRAQPQHF. As DNA, the CDR3 is TGTGCCAGCAGCCCACAGAGAGCTCAGCCCCAGCATTTT.

The chain has TRBV2 and TRBJ2-5, with 7 bases fitting TRBD1. The CDR3 consists of 16 residues. Trimming cost V 3 bases and J 2 bases; bases outside gene matches: 9. CDR1 and CDR2 from the germline V gene are SNHLY and FYNNEI. This CDR3 is CASSERPPGQQETQYF. The CDR3 nucleotides read TGTGCCAGCAGTGAGAGGCCCCCGGGACAGCAAGAGACCCAGTACTTC.

The rearrangement uses TRBV7-6 and TRBJ2-7, with D hard to call. V was trimmed by 0 bases and J by 1 base, leaving 7 bases between them. Germline V lookup: CDR1 SGHVS, CDR2 FNYEAQ. This CDR3 region has 14 residues. CDR3 sequence: CASSLAGRSYEQYF. In nucleotides, the CDR3 is TGTGCCAGCAGCTTAGCGGGCAGATCCTACGAGCAGTACTTC.

This clone was seen only a few times. The chain has TRBV6-5 and TRBJ1-5, with D perhaps matching TRBD1 (5 bases). Germline V gene data show CDR1 as MNHEY and CDR2 as SVGAGI. The CDR3 totals 15 residues. Trimming left V 6 bases short and J 1 base short, with 13 bases between. The CDR3 here is CASSPGTESNQPQHF. CDR3 DNA: TGTGCCAGCAGCCCCGGGACCGAAAGCAATCAGCCCCAGCATTTT.

V usage is TRBV29-1 and J usage is TRBJ2-1; TRBD1 matches at 11 bases. The germline V gene encodes CDR1 SQVTM and CDR2 ANQGSEA. V was pared by 5 bases and J by 8 bases, with 8 bases of the junction left unmatched. The CDR3 contains 14 residues. The CDR3 DNA sequence: TGCAGCGTTCATACCGGGACAGGGGGAGATGAGCAGTTCTTC. Amino acid sequence: CSVHTGTGGDEQFF.

A few counts support this clone. V gene TRBV10-3 combines with J gene TRBJ2-5; unclear D gene. Trimming stripped 2 bases from V and 2 bases from J, with 9 bases between. The CDR3 runs to 14 residues. Germline CDR1 reads ENHRY; CDR2 reads SYGVKD. CDR3: CAISERGGQETQYF. In DNA form, the CDR3 reads TGTGCCATCAGTGAGCGCGGCGGACAAGAGACCCAGTACTTC.

The J gene is TRBJ1-4, the V gene TRBV25-1; D might be TRBD1 (5 bases). This CDR3 is built from 12 residues. The V end was cut by 6 bases, the J end by 9 bases, with 11 bases between. Germline-derived CDR1 and CDR2 are MGHDK and SYGVNS. CDR3 sequence (DNA): TGTGCCAGCAGGGGGGGAATTCAAAAACTGTTTTTT. Translation: CASRGGIQKLFF.

This clone was seen only a few times. The chain employs TRBV19 and TRBJ1-4; no firm D call. The germline V gene has CDR1 LNHDA and CDR2 SQIVND (reference sequence). V lost 5 bases, J lost 10 bases, and 20 bases lay in between. This CDR3 contains 15 residues. This CDR3 reads CASSPSGSASGKLFF. The CDR3 bases are TGTGCCAGTAGTCCTTCGGGGAGTGCCTCTGGAAAACTGTTTTTT.

This clone has only a few counts. The rearrangement links TRBV5-1 to TRBJ1-6, with D perhaps matching TRBD1 (6 bases). Germline values: CDR1 SGHRS, CDR2 YFSETQ. This CDR3 has 14 residues. V lost 3 bases to trimming and J lost 8 bases, with 12 bases between them. The CDR3 DNA reads as TGCGCCAGCAGCTGGGACATAAAAGATTCACCCCTCCACTTT. This sequence encodes CASSWDIKDSPLHF. Full variable domain (outside the CDR3, taken from reference TRBV5-1 and TRBJ1-6): KAGVTQTPRYLIKTRGQQVTLSCSPISGHRSVSWYQQTPGQGLQFLFEYFSETQRNKGNFPGRFSGRQFSNSRSEMNVSTLELGDSALYLCASSWDIKDSPLHFGNGTRLTVT.

The gene calls are TRBV5-1 and TRBJ1-6; D is uncertain. V was cut by 2 bases and J by 0 bases, with 9 bases left in between. The CDR3 is made up of 16 amino acids. CDR1 and CDR2 from the germline V gene are SGHRS and YFSETQ. The CDR3 bases are TGCGCCAGCAGCTTAATGGGTAGCTCCTATAATTCACCCCTCCACTTT. It is translated as CASSLMGSSYNSPLHF.

Comments on this clone: Within the sample, other DNA sequences also encode this same CDR3. This rearrangement joins TRBV9 to TRBJ2-1; possible D gene TRBD2, 6 bases. The CDR3 extends over 15 amino acids. Germline V lookup: CDR1 SGDLS, CDR2 YYNGEE. V was trimmed by 0 bases and J by 1 base, leaving 8 bases between them. The CDR3 spells CASSVVGGSYNEQFF. CDR3 coding DNA: TGTGCCAGCAGCGTAGTTGGGGGGTCCTACAATGAGCAGTTCTTC.

The V gene is TRBV7-9, the J gene TRBJ1-2, with D perhaps TRBD1 (5 bases). The CDR3 runs to 14 residues. Germline assignment: CDR1 SEHNR and CDR2 FQNEAQ (reference sequence). Trimming pared 4 bases from V and 7 bases from J, leaving 16 bases between. CDR3 sequence reads: CASSSTDTGLGYTF. CDR3 DNA: TGTGCCAGCAGCTCAACCGACACGGGGCTTGGCTACACCTTC.

This rearrangement joins TRBV7-2 to TRBJ1-1; D unclear. The V end lost 5 bases, the J end lost 10 bases, and 17 bases lay between the germline ends. The CDR3 runs 13 residues. CDR1 is SGHTA, CDR2 FQGNSA, per germline. CDR3 amino acids: CASSLTGEFGAFF. For the CDR3, the DNA is TGTGCCAGCAGCCTCACCGGCGAATTCGGAGCTTTCTTT.

This rearrangement joins TRBV6-1 to TRBJ2-5; 7 bases are a match to TRBD1. The J segment lost 0 bases and the V segment lost 3 bases, leaving 4 bases of the junction unmatched. The CDR3 has 15 amino acids. Germline V gene sequence: CDR1 MNHNS, CDR2 SASEGT. CDR3 amino acids: CASSDGRGYQETQYF. The CDR3 nucleotides read TGTGCCAGCAGTGATGGCAGGGGGTACCAAGAGACCCAGTACTTC.